The 31 T cell receptor beta chains reported below all come from one sample, sequenced in a study of blood T cells in healthy people across ages. Sample-barcoded 5' priming and a J-beta primer mix drove a second PCR of roughly 6 to 12 cycles. From the 5' RACE reads, TCRdb called clonotypes with MiXCR, one entry per CDR3 protein. The sample yields 1.5 million to 2 million distinct CDR3 sequences, about 30% seen once. Sequenced input: blood. The receptors derive from a woman in her 30s in good health.

The genes are TRBV11-2 and TRBJ1-5, with no clear D. V lost 6 bases, J lost 6 bases, and 12 bases lay in between. This CDR3 has 13 amino acids. Germline CDR1 SGHAT, CDR2 FQNNGV. CDR3 sequence (DNA): TGTGCCAGCAGTTCGGGGATCAGTCAGCCCCAGCATTTT. This sequence encodes CASSSGISQPQHF.

This clonotype was seen a handful of times. The chain couples TRBV10-3 to TRBJ2-5; the D is unclear. This CDR3 has 14 residues. In germline, CDR1 is ENHRY, CDR2 SYGVKD. Trimming removed 2 bases from V and 2 bases from J, with 9 bases in between. CDR3 in amino acids: CAISEPAQQETQYF. CDR3 in DNA: TGTGCCATCAGTGAGCCGGCACAGCAAGAGACCCAGTACTTC.

The rearrangement links TRBV9 to TRBJ2-2; D is unresolved. From germline, CDR1 is SGDLS and CDR2 YYNGEE. Between the trimmed V and J ends, which lost 0 bases and 4 bases, there was a span of 4 bases. The CDR3 covers 13 residues. The CDR3, as DNA: TGTGCCAGCAGCGTAGGGACCACCGGGGAGCTGTTTTTT. Encoded protein: CASSVGTTGELFF.

The chain links TRBV20-1 to TRBJ1-1; 7 bases map to TRBD1. Germline CDR1 DFQATT, CDR2 SNEGSKA (reference sequence). The trim removed 0 bases at V and 7 bases at J, leaving 8 bases unmatched. This CDR3 has 14 amino acids. In DNA, the CDR3 is TGCAGTGCTAGAGAGCTGGGACAGTTGAGTGAAGCTTTCTTT. Translation: CSARELGQLSEAFF.

This clonotype appeared a few times. The V gene is TRBV20-1, the J gene TRBJ2-1, with TRBD2 matching over 15 bases. Per germline, CDR1 DFQATT and CDR2 SNEGSKA (reference sequence). The CDR3 is made up of 13 amino acids. CDR3: CRAGTSGRHEQFF. The CDR3 DNA reads TGCAGGGCCGGGACTAGCGGGAGGCATGAGCAGTTCTTC.

CDR3 region: CASSQESREKNIQYF. The CDR3 nucleotides are TGTGCCAGCAGCCAAGAAAGCCGGGAAAAAAACATTCAGTACTTC. The V and J genes are TRBV3-1 and TRBJ2-4, with a possible D match to TRBD2 (5 bases). CDR3 size: 15 residues. Germline CDR1 and CDR2: LGHDT and YNNKEL (reference sequence). V lost 0 bases and J 4 bases, leaving 10 bases between the germline ends. The full variable domain, in which reference TRBV3-1 and TRBJ2-4 provide the parts outside the CDR3, is DTAVSQTPKYLVTQMGNDKSIKCEQNLGHDTMYWYKQDSKKFLKIMFSYNNKELIINETVPNRFSPKSPDKAHLNLHINSLELGDSAVYFCASSQESREKNIQYFGAGTRLSVL.

A few counts support this clonotype. Given a much more abundant clone one base away, this may be a read error. The rearrangement joins TRBV6-6 to TRBJ1-2; D possibly corresponds to TRBD1 (6 bases). This CDR3 has 12 residues. Trimming pared 11 bases from V and 6 bases from J, leaving 16 bases between. CDR1 MNHNY and CDR2 SVGAGI come from the germline V gene (reference sequence). CDR3 amino acids: CACKTGLDGYTF. As DNA, the CDR3 is TGTGCCTGCAAGACAGGCCTCGATGGCTACACCTTC.

The V and J genes are TRBV21-1 and TRBJ1-2. TRBV21-1 is deemed a pseudogene. The CDR3 has 13 residues. CDR3 nucleotides: TGTGCCAGCAGTAACATGGGAGGATCTGGCTACACCTTC. It is translated as CASSNMGGSGYTF.

The table lists this clonotype with a few counts. The chain joins TRBV12-3 or TRBV12-4 to TRBJ1-2; 7 nucleotides align to TRBD1. The CDR3 spans 13 residues. Trimming removed 8 bases from V and 3 bases from J; junction bases left unmatched: 6. The CDR3 region is CASGDSTDYGYTF. The CDR3 DNA reads TGTGCCAGCGGGGACAGCACAGACTATGGCTACACCTTC.

This rearrangement joins TRBV2 to TRBJ2-1; the D gene is possibly TRBD2 (6 bases). Germline-derived CDR1 and CDR2 are SNHLY and FYNNEI. The V and J ends lost 11 bases and 3 bases respectively, with 17 bases between them. The CDR3 length is 14 residues. The CDR3 nucleotides read TGTGCCGGCGGGATCAAGGACTTCTACAATGAGCAGTTCTTC. It specifies CAGGIKDFYNEQFF.

This clonotype was found many times. The CDR3 sequence is CSVEYRELGTEAFF. Written as DNA, the CDR3 is TGCAGCGTTGAGTACCGGGAACTAGGCACTGAAGCTTTCTTT. J is TRBJ1-1 and V is TRBV29-1; D not certain. CDR1 is SQVTM and CDR2 is ANQGSEA in the germline V gene. The germline V and J ends were trimmed by 3 bases and 4 bases, with 15 bases remaining between them. The CDR3 spans 14 residues.

With regard to this clonotype: A much larger clone sits a single nucleotide away, making a read error possible. The chain employs TRBV21-1 and TRBJ2-1; the table gives TRBD2 as D, unverified against the DNA. TRBV21-1 is noted as a pseudogene. The CDR3 has 15 residues. CDR3 loop: CASSMGLADYNEQFF. In DNA, the CDR3 is TGTGCCAGCAGCATGGGACTAGCGGATTACAATGAGCAGTTCTTC.

Only a few counts were recorded for this clonotype. The V and J genes are TRBV2 and TRBJ1-6, with TRBD1 as a possible D gene (5 bases). Trimming took 4 bases from V and 7 from J, leaving 14 bases between them. The CDR3 loop spans 15 amino acids. From germline, CDR1 is SNHLY and CDR2 FYNNEI. The CDR3 DNA reads as TGTGCCAGCAGTGGGGAAGCAGGGCGGAATTCACCCCTCCACTTT. This codes for CASSGEAGRNSPLHF.

In its sample, this clonotype was seen a few times. This chain joins TRBV6-6 and TRBJ1-6; 8 bases are a match to TRBD1. This CDR3 spans 15 amino acids. V shed 2 bases and J 8 bases; nucleotides not matched to a gene: 5. The germline gives CDR1 MNHNY, CDR2 SVGAGI (reference sequence). Here the CDR3 DNA reads TGTGCCAGCAGTTACGGGACAGGCGCCGATTCACCCCTCCACTTT. Its protein is CASSYGTGADSPLHF.

About this clonotype: This may be a read error: a much more frequent sequence differs by one nucleotide. Written as DNA, the CDR3 is TGTGCCAGCAGCTTAGAAGGTAGCCGGAGCTCCTACAATGAGCAGTTCTTC. The encoded protein is CASSLEGSRSSYNEQFF. The chain employs TRBV7-6 and TRBJ2-1; no firm D call. The germline V gene encodes CDR1 SGHVS and CDR2 FNYEAQ. Deletions cut 1 base from V and 0 bases from J, with 13 bases between. This CDR3 contains 17 residues.

This chain connects TRBV28 to TRBJ1-1; maybe TRBD1 (5 bases). V was shortened by 6 bases and J by 10 bases, with 21 bases between the two germline ends. Germline V gene data show CDR1 as MDHEN and CDR2 as SYDVKM. This CDR3 contains 14 residues. As DNA, the CDR3 is TGTGCCAGCAGCCGCCGGTTCGGGGCCTATGGAGCTTTCTTT. Translating it yields CASSRRFGAYGAFF. The full variable domain, completed using reference TRBV28 and TRBJ1-1, is DVKVTQSSRYLVKRTGEKVFLECVQDMDHENMFWYRQDPGLGLRLIYFSYDVKMKEKGDIPEGYSVSREKKERFSLILESASTNQTSMYLCASSRRFGAYGAFFGQGTRLTVV.

The rearrangement uses TRBV6-6 and TRBJ1-5; the match to TRBD1 covers 7 bases. The CDR3 has 15 residues. The germline V gene has CDR1 MNHNY and CDR2 SVGAGI (reference sequence). The V segment lost 7 bases and the J segment 4 bases; nucleotides outside the gene matches: 10. The CDR3 reads CASNPTGRGNQPQHF. CDR3 nucleotide sequence: TGTGCCAGCAACCCGACAGGGAGAGGTAATCAGCCCCAGCATTTT.

This clonotype occurred many times. The V call is TRBV12-3 or TRBV12-4, the J call TRBJ2-7, with D tentatively TRBD1 (5 bases). This CDR3 has 12 amino acids. Trimming left V 2 bases short and J 3 bases short, with 5 bases between. CDR3 in amino acids: CASSLRGYEQYF. The DNA of the CDR3 is TGTGCCAGCAGTTTAAGGGGCTACGAGCAGTACTTC.

This clonotype has at least ten counts. The CDR3 region is CASRRPGVPYNEQFF. The CDR3 coding sequence is TGCGCCAGCAGACGGCCAGGGGTCCCCTACAATGAGCAGTTCTTC. V usage is TRBV5-1 and J usage is TRBJ2-1; tentative D call: TRBD1 (6 bases). V was cut by 5 bases and J by 2 bases, with 14 bases left in between. Germline-derived CDR1 and CDR2 are SGHRS and YFSETQ. The CDR3 has 15 residues.

The genes are TRBV9 and TRBJ2-5; TRBD1 aligns across 8 bases. The end of the DNA is better explained by TRBJ2-7, so the J call may be wrong. The germline CDR1 and CDR2 sequences are SGDLS and YYNGEE. The CDR3 has 17 amino acids. As DNA, the CDR3 is TGTGCCAGCAGCGTAGGGCCGGGTGGGACAGGCTCTTCCGAGCAGTACTTC. Amino acid sequence: CASSVGPGGTGSSEQYF.

The table lists this clonotype with a few counts. This chain uses TRBV28 with TRBJ1-6, with 10 bases matching TRBD1. V was clipped by 8 bases and J by 8 bases; unmatched bases: 6. Germline CDR1 and CDR2: MDHEN and SYDVKM. CDR3 length equals 14 residues. CDR3 protein: CASAGGTGDSPLHF. The CDR3 DNA is TGTGCCAGCGCTGGGGGGACAGGGGATTCACCCCTCCACTTT.

This clonotype occurred many times. This chain uses TRBV5-1 with TRBJ2-1; weak D call: TRBD1 (6 bases). The CDR3 loop spans 15 amino acids. Germline assignment: CDR1 SGHRS and CDR2 YFSETQ. V dropped 0 bases and J dropped 7 bases, with 14 bases sitting between them. The CDR3, as DNA: TGCGCCAGCAGCTTGGCCGTGGGGGCGAGGAATGAGCAGTTCTTC. It translates to CASSLAVGARNEQFF.

This clonotype was seen ten or more times. This chain connects TRBV15 to TRBJ2-7, with D possibly matching TRBD2 (5 bases). V was shortened by 0 bases and J by 5 bases, with 11 bases between the two germline ends. This CDR3 comprises 14 residues. Germline V gene sequence: CDR1 LNHNV, CDR2 YYDKDF (reference sequence). The CDR3 sequence is CATSRDGGFDEQYF. The CDR3 nucleotides are TGTGCCACCAGCAGAGATGGCGGGTTCGACGAGCAGTACTTC.

This clonotype turned up a few times. V is TRBV5-1 and J is TRBJ1-1; the D gene is possibly TRBD1 (6 bases). CDR1 is SGHRS, CDR2 YFSETQ, per germline. V was clipped by 1 base and J by 4 bases, with 20 bases between them. The CDR3 extends over 17 amino acids. CDR3 bases: TGCGCCAGCAGCTTGTTTTTCAGCAGGGGAGAAGGCACTGAAGCTTTCTTT. Translating it yields CASSLFFSRGEGTEAFF. Full variable domain (remainder filled in from reference TRBV5-1 and TRBJ1-1): KAGVTQTPRYLIKTRGQQVTLSCSPISGHRSVSWYQQTPGQGLQFLFEYFSETQRNKGNFPGRFSGRQFSNSRSEMNVSTLELGDSALYLCASSLFFSRGEGTEAFFGQGTRLTVV.

This clonotype was counted a few times. This sequence joins TRBV14 and TRBJ1-2; a weak D match, TRBD1 (5 bases). Deletions cut 0 bases from V and 4 bases from J, with 12 bases between. Germline CDR1 SGHDN, CDR2 FVKESK. CDR3 length: 15 amino acids. The CDR3 loop is CASSQDLGVSYGYTF. The CDR3 DNA reads as TGTGCCAGCAGCCAAGATCTGGGGGTTTCCTATGGCTACACCTTC.

V is TRBV7-9 and J is TRBJ2-3; D is uncertain. Looked up from germline, CDR1 is SEHNR and CDR2 is FQNEAQ (reference sequence). The CDR3 is made up of 16 amino acids. V lost 4 bases to trimming and J lost 2 bases, with 16 bases between them. CDR3 nucleotide sequence: TGTGCCAGCAGCTCCCACGCCGTAGGCCCCACAGATACGCAGTATTTT. Amino acid sequence: CASSSHAVGPTDTQYF.

This clonotype has at least ten counts. This chain joins TRBV3-1 and TRBJ2-7; 8 nucleotides match TRBD2. Per the germline V gene, CDR1 is LGHDT and CDR2 is YNNKEL (reference sequence). The CDR3 has 15 amino acids. The V gene end was trimmed by 1 base and the J gene end by 3 bases; junction bases not matched to a gene: 5. In DNA, the CDR3 is TGTGCCAGCAGCCAAGGAGCGGGGGCCCACTACGAGCAGTACTTC. Translated, it gives CASSQGAGAHYEQYF.

This clonotype was seen a few times. The rearrangement uses TRBV12-3 or TRBV12-4 and TRBJ2-1; D unclear. Trimming took 10 bases from V and 10 from J, leaving 14 bases between them. This CDR3 comprises 11 residues. CDR3 in amino acids: CAILLLGEQFF. The CDR3 DNA sequence: TGTGCCATCTTGTTGCTTGGCGAGCAGTTCTTC.

A note on this clonotype: This could be a read error, since a much larger clone is one nucleotide away. The V gene is TRBV29-1, the J gene TRBJ2-7, with D hard to call. The assigned J gene may be wrong: the sequence end matches TRBJ2-5 better. This CDR3 has 14 amino acids. Germline V gene lookup returns CDR1 SQVTM and CDR2 ANQGSEA. The CDR3 loop is CSVEAETPKETQYF. In nucleotides, the CDR3 is TGCAGCGTTGAGGCAGAAACCCCGAAAGAGACCCAGTACTTC.

This clonotype showed up many times. The CDR3 spells CASSYLGRTTDTQYF. The CDR3, as DNA: TGTGCCAGCAGTTATCTGGGGAGAACGACAGATACGCAGTATTTT. The chain recombines TRBV11-2 with TRBJ2-3; D possibly corresponds to TRBD2 (5 bases). CDR1 and CDR2 from the germline V gene are SGHAT and FQNNGV. The germline V and J ends were trimmed by 6 bases and 3 bases, with 16 bases remaining between them. The CDR3 covers 15 residues.

This clonotype was picked up a small number of times. The chain recombines TRBV27 with TRBJ2-7; TRBD1 matches at 7 bases. The CDR3 is made up of 14 amino acids. V dropped 6 bases and J dropped 8; count of bases not matched to a gene: 13. Germline assignment: CDR1 MNHEY and CDR2 SMNVEV (reference sequence). CDR3 residues: CASRTSRGQWQQYF. The CDR3, as DNA: TGTGCCAGCAGGACCTCACGGGGACAGTGGCAGCAGTACTTC.